This T cell receptor beta chain was captured by sequencing in a study of blood T cell repertoires in COVID-19 (dated by TCRdb to the early 2020s). For the study in its entirety: Collaborator samples came from the United States, Italy and Spain and covered acute and convalescent phases of COVID-19. The prospective study material was composed of cDNA or gDNA derived from T cells, B-cell-depleted T cells, or PBMCs. The dataset comprised deeply sampled blood TCRbeta repertoires from subjects exposed to, actively infected with, or recovered from COVID-19. The repertoires were released in a freely available public database intended as a resource for research on the immune response to SARS-CoV-2. Samples were obtained from the ongoing ImmuneRACE study (first 160 participants) and from 1,254 subjects provided by 6 global collaborators. A de-identified subject ID, COVID-19 status, age in years and sex were almost always included in the sample metadata. Where available, HLA class I and class II types were taken from metadata supplied by the sample provider and were not determined by assay-based typing. The research as a whole found: The amount of clinical and demographic metadata varied by source and participant and was provided uncurated.

The CDR3 spans 15 residues, from the cysteine through the phenylalanine. Just the 45-base CDR3 DNA is kept, in frame starting at base 1. CDR1 and CDR2 (KGHDR, SFDVKD) derive from the germline V gene. Cut back by 4 bases and 5 bases, the V and J ends lie 14 bases apart. The immunoSEQ Assay, a bias-controlled multiplex PCR, was used to amplify TCRbeta CDR3 regions from genomic DNA. The paper's processing steps were these. Within the assay, amplification of reference gene primers was used to estimate how many nucleated cells each sample contained. To quantify the absolute abundance of each unique TCRbeta CDR3 rearrangement, sequence reads were collapsed and filtered. For each sample, productive Simpson clonality was calculated by taking the square root of Simpson's diversity index across productive rearrangements. In its TCRdb copy, this immuneACCESS table keeps in-frame sequences only and misses some clones. Where compared with another copy, unresolved V genes explain less than half of these, and the others have no known cause. V, J and clone size derive from that table, while D and trimming were established from the DNA sequence. This sample gives around 700,000 clones in total; 85% to 90% of them show up just once. Under 0.3% of the sample is in the top ten clones.

Of note for this clone: It lacks a known antigen. There are no base qualities to consult, and no much larger clone falls within one base.

Each collaborating institution followed its own protocols to collect whole blood in K2EDTA tubes. For TCRbeta analysis, collaborator samples were shipped as frozen whole blood, as isolated PBMCs, or as DNA extracted from either sample type. The chain employs TRBV24-1 and TRBJ1-5; tentative D gene TRBD1, with 6 bases matching. Sequencing was performed on peripheral blood. The clonotype was recovered from a woman between 18 and 29 years old with acute or convalescent COVID-19. Here the CDR3 is given as CATSDSDSGYQPQHF. The nucleotide sequence is given as TGTGCCACCAGTGACTCGGACAGCGGCTATCAGCCCCAGCATTTT.